The 8 T cell receptor beta chains reported below all come from one sample, sequenced in a study of shared clonotypes between healthy human individuals. Profiling relied on immunoSEQ multiplex PCR, and the TCRdb table lists in-frame clones only, not all of them. Of 2 million to 2.5 million clones detected, around 92% appear once; the ten largest clones hold 0.3% to 0.4%. Sample: naive CD4+ T cells from PBMCs. Regarding subset: CD45RA+ positively selected. These TCRs come from a man aged 18 to 30 in good health. Some clones in this sample may be carry-over from other donors' samples.

The rearrangement uses TRBV21-1 and TRBJ2-2; the table's D call TRBD2 went unverified against the DNA. TRBV21-1 is recorded as a pseudogene. There are 19 residues in the CDR3. CDR3 nucleotides: TGTGCCAGCAGCAAGGGAGGCCCCATCTCTATGCGGAGCACCGGGGAGCTGTTTTTT. Protein sequence: CASSKGGPISMRSTGELFF.

The chain uses TRBV7-3 and TRBJ2-2, with 10 bases matching TRBD1. V lost 2 bases, J lost 5 bases, and 11 bases stayed unmatched. Germline CDR1 is SGHTA and CDR2 is FQGTGA. The CDR3 totals 18 residues. For the CDR3, the DNA is TGTGCCAGCAGCTTATTCGCCGGGACAGGGGAAATGACCGGGGAGCTGTTTTTT. Its protein product is CASSLFAGTGEMTGELFF.

The CDR3 protein is CATSRPLAGGPDTQYF. CDR3 coding DNA: TGTGCCACCAGCAGACCTCTAGCGGGAGGGCCAGATACGCAGTATTTT. The chain recombines TRBV15 with TRBJ2-3, with TRBD2 matching 12 bases. J gave up 4 bases and V 2 bases, and 4 bases lay outside the gene matches. Germline V lookup: CDR1 LNHNV, CDR2 YYDKDF (reference sequence). This CDR3 has 16 residues.

CDR3 in amino acids: CAWTSMSTQYF. CDR3 DNA: TGTGCCTGGACCTCCATGAGTACGCAGTATTTT. V usage is TRBV30 and J usage is TRBJ2-3; no clear D. Trimming pared 4 bases from V and 8 bases from J, leaving 10 bases between. The CDR3 length is 11 residues. CDR1 and CDR2 from the germline V gene are GTSNPN and SVGIG (reference sequence). The full variable domain, rest sourced from reference TRBV30 and TRBJ2-3, is SQTIHQWPATLVQPVGSPLSLECTVEGTSNPNLYWYRQAAGRGLQLLFYSVGIGQISSEVPQNLSASRPQDRQFILSSKKLLLSDSGFYLCAWTSMSTQYFGPGTRLTVL.

The V gene is TRBV19, the J gene TRBJ2-1, with D possibly TRBD1 on 6 matching bases. Germline CDR1 LNHDA, CDR2 SQIVND (reference sequence). This CDR3 comprises 15 residues. Trimming took 0 bases from V and 10 from J, leaving 16 bases between them. CDR3 nucleotide sequence: TGTGCCAGTAGTATAGATGGACTGGGGGCCTGGGAGCAGTTCTTC. Amino acids: CASSIDGLGAWEQFF.

The chain carries TRBV28 and TRBJ1-1; D is possibly TRBD1 (6 bases). Germline CDR1 MDHEN, CDR2 SYDVKM. V shed 5 bases and J shed 4 bases, with 11 bases lying between them. CDR3 length equals 13 residues. The CDR3 sequence is CASSRQAFTEAFF. The CDR3 region has the DNA TGTGCCAGCAGTAGACAGGCATTCACTGAAGCTTTCTTT.

V gene TRBV4-1 combines with J gene TRBJ1-2; 7 bases are a match to TRBD1. This CDR3 contains 14 residues. Germline V lookup: CDR1 MGHRA, CDR2 YSYEKL. Trimming at V came to 1 base and at J to 8 bases, leaving 7 bases not matched to a gene. The CDR3 protein is CASSQGRGREGYTF. The CDR3 DNA sequence: TGCGCCAGCAGCCAAGGGAGGGGGCGCGAGGGCTACACCTTC.

The V gene is TRBV4-3, the J gene TRBJ2-1; 8 nucleotides agree with TRBD1. V lost 1 base to trimming and J lost 8 bases; unmatched junction nucleotides: 1. The CDR3 runs to 13 residues. Germline V lookup: CDR1 LGHNA, CDR2 YSLEER. The DNA for the CDR3 is TGCGCCAGCAGCCAAGCACAGGGGGATGAGCAGTTCTTC. Encoded protein: CASSQAQGDEQFF.